This T cell receptor beta chain was documented in a study of CD8 T cells in Susac syndrome. CD8+ and CD4+ T cells from blood underwent TCR beta sequencing, which was carried out in a high-throughput format. Negative magnetic isolation gave CD8+ and CD4+ cells; FACS enriched CD8+ TEMRA. The ends lost 3 bases at V and 0 bases at J; junction bases unmatched: 0. This CDR3 has 14 amino acids. From germline, CDR1 is LNHNV and CDR2 YYDKDF (reference sequence). Reverse transcription of about 0.5 to 1 ug RNA used random hexamers. By means of immunoSEQ multiplex PCR, TCR beta CDR3 spanning 54 Vbeta and 13 Jbeta underwent amplification. TCRdb called the immunoSEQ multiplex PCR reads again in MiXCR, with one record for every CDR3 protein. This sample has 100,000 to 150,000 distinct CDR3 sequences, with 90% to 95% found just once.

The V call is TRBV15, the J call TRBJ2-7, with 9 bases lining up with TRBD1. What was sequenced was CD4+ T cells from PBMCs. The clonotype was recovered from a human donor in good health. The CDR3 region has the DNA TGTGCCACCAGCAGGGACAGGGGCTCCTACGAGCAGTACTTC. It yields the protein CATSRDRGSYEQYF. Full variable domain (remainder filled in from reference TRBV15 and TRBJ2-7): DAMVIQNPRYQVTQFGKPVTLSCSQTLNHNVMYWYQQKSSQAPKLLFHYYDKDFNNEADTPDNFQSRRPNTSFCFLDIRSPGLGDTAMYLCATSRDRGSYEQYFGPGTRLTVT.